This T cell receptor (beta chain) was identified during a study of cytomegalovirus exposure and HLA in healthy donors. CDR3 size: 16 residues. Germline V gene data show CDR1 as LGHNA and CDR2 as YSLEER. J gave up 9 bases and V 1 base, and 11 bases lay outside the gene matches. The PCR was carried out with 60 Vbeta primers and 13 Jbeta primers. Assay: immunoSEQ multiplex PCR; the TCRdb copy retains only in-frame clones and omits some. The sample holds around 100,000 clones, roughly 76% seen once. The source material was PBMCs. This clonotype originated in a man aged 35 to 55 in good health and CMV-seronegative. V is TRBV4-3 and J is TRBJ1-5; 8 bases agree with TRBD1. In nucleotides, the CDR3 is TGCGCCAGCAGCCAAGTGCTGACAGGGGCAGGGAGGCCCCAGCATTTT. It yields the protein CASSQVLTGAGRPQHF.